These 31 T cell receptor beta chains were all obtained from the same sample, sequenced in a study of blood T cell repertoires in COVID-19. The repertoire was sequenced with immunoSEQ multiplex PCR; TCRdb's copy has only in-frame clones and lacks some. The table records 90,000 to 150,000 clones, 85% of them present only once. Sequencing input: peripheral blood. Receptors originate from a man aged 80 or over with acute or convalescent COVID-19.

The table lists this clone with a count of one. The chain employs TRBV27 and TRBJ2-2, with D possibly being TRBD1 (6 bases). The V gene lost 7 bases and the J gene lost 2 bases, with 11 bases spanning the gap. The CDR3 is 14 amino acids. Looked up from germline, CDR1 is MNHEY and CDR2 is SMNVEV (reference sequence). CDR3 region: CASKRDTNTGELFF. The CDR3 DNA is TGTGCCAGCAAAAGGGACACAAACACCGGGGAGCTGTTTTTT.

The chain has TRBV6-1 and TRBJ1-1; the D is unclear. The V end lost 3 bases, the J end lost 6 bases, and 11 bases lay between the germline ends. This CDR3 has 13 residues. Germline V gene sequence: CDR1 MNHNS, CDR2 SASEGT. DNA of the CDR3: TGTGCCAGCAGTGATAACAGTAACCCTGAAGCTTTCTTT. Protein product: CASSDNSNPEAFF.

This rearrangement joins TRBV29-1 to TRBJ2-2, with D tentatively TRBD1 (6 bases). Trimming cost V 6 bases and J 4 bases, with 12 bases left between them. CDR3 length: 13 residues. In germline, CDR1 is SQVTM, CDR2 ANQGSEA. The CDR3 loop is CSVAGAVTGELFF. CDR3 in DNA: TGCAGCGTGGCAGGGGCTGTCACCGGGGAGCTGTTTTTT.

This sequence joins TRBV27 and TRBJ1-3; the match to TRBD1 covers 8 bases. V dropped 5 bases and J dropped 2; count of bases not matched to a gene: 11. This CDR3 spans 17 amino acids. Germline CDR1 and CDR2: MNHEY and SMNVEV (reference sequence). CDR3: CASSLFTPTGAGNTIYF. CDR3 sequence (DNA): TGTGCCAGCAGTCTCTTTACTCCGACAGGGGCTGGAAACACCATATATTTT.

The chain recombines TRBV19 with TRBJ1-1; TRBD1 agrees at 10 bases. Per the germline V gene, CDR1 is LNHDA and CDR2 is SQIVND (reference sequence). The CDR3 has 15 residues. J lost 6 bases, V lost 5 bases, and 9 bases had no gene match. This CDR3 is CASSPTDRGSPEAFF. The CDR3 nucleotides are TGTGCCAGTAGTCCCACGGACAGGGGGTCACCTGAAGCTTTCTTT.

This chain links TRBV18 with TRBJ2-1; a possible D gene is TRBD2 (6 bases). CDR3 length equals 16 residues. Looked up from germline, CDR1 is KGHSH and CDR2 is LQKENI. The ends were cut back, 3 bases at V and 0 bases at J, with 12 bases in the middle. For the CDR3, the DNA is TGTGCCAGCTCACCTATCCAGGAGGGCTCCTACAATGAGCAGTTCTTC. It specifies CASSPIQEGSYNEQFF.

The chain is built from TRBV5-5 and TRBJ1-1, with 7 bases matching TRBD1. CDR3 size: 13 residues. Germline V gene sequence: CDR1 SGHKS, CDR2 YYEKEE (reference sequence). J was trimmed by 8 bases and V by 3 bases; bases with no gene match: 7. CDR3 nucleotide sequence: TGTGCCAGCAGCTCTGCGACAGGGCCCGAAGCTTTCTTT. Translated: CASSSATGPEAFF.

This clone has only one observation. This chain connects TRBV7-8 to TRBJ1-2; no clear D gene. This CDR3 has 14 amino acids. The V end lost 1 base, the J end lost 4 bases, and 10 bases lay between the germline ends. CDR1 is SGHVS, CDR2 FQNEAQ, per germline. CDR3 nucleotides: TGTGCCAGCAGCTTAGAACGCCAGATCTATGGCTACACCTTC. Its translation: CASSLERQIYGYTF.

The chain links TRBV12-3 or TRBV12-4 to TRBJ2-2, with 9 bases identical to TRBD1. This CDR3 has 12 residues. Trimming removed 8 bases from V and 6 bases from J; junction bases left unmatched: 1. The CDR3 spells CASRQGAGELFF. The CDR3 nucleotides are TGTGCCAGCCGACAGGGGGCCGGGGAGCTGTTTTTT.

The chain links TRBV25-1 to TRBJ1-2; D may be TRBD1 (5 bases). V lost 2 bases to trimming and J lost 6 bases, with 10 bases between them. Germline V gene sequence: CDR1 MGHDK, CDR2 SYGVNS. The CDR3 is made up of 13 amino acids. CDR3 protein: CASSEAGRNGYTF. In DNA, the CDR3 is TGTGCCAGCAGTGAAGCAGGGAGGAATGGCTACACCTTC.

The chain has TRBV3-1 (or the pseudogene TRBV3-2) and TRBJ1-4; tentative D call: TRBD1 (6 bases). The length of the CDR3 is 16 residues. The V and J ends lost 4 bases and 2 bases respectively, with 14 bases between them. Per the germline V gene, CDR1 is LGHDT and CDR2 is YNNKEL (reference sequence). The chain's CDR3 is CASSPAGALTNEKLFF. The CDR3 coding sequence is TGTGCCAGCAGCCCCGCAGGGGCGCTTACTAATGAAAAACTGTTTTTT.

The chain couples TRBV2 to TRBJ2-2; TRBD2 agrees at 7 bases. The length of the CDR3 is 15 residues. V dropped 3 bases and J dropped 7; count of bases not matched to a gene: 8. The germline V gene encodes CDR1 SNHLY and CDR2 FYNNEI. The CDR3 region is CASSDVGGPVGELFF. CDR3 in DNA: TGTGCCAGCAGTGACGTGGGAGGGCCAGTCGGGGAGCTGTTTTTT.

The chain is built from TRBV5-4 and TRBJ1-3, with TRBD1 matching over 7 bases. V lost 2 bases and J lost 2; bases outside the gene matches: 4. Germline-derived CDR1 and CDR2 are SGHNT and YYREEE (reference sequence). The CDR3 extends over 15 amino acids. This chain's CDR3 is CASSLQGQTGNTIYF. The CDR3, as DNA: TGTGCCAGCAGCTTACAGGGGCAGACTGGAAACACCATATATTTT.

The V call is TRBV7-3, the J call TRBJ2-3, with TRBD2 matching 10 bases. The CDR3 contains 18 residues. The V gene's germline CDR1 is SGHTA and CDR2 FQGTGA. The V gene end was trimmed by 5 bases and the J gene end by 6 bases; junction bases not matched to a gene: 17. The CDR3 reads CASSPLKGPSGSGDTQYF. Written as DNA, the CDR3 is TGTGCCAGCAGCCCATTAAAGGGGCCTAGCGGGAGTGGTGATACGCAGTATTTT.

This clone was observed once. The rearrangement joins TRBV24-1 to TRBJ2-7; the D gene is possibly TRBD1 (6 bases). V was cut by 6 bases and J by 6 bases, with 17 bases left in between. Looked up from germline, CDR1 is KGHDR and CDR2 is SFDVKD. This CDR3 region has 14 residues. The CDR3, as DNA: TGTGCCACCAGTCGGGCAGGGGATCCCGCCGAGCAGTACTTC. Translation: CATSRAGDPAEQYF.

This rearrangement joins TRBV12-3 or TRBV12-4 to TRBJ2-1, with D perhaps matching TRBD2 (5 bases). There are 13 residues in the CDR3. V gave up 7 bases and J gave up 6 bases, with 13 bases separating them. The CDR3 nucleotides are TGTGCCAGCACCATCGGGGTGGGCAATGAGCAGTTCTTC. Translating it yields CASTIGVGNEQFF.

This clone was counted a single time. CDR3 residues: CASSEFRDSGNTIYF. The CDR3 nucleotides read TGTGCCAGCAGTGAATTCAGGGATTCTGGAAACACCATATATTTT. This chain uses TRBV6-1 with TRBJ1-3, with a tentative D call TRBD1 (5 bases). Germline V gene lookup returns CDR1 MNHNS and CDR2 SASEGT. V was cut by 2 bases and J by 1 base, with 9 bases left in between. This CDR3 has 15 amino acids.

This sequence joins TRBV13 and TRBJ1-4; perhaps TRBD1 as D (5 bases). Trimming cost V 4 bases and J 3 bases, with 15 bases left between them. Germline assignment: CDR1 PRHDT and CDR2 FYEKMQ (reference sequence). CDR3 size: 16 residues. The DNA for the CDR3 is TGTGCCAGCAGCTCCCGTCGGGGGTGGGCTAATGAAAAACTGTTTTTT. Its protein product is CASSSRRGWANEKLFF. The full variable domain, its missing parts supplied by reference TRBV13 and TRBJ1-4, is AAGVIQSPRHLIKEKRETATLKCYPIPRHDTVYWYQQGPGQDPQFLISFYEKMQSDKGSIPDRFSAQQFSDYHSELNMSSLELGDSALYFCASSSRRGWANEKLFFGSGTQLSVL.

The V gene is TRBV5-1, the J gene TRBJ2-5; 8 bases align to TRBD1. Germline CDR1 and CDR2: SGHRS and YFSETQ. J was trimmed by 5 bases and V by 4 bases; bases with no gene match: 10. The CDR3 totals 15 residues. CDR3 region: CASSPRTGQGETQYF. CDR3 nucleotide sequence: TGCGCCAGCAGCCCTCGGACAGGGCAAGGGGAGACCCAGTACTTC.

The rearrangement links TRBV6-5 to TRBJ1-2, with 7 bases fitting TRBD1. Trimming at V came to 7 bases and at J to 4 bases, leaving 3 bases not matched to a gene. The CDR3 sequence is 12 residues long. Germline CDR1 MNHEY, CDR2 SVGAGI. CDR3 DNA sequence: TGTGCCAGCACCGGGACAGTCTATGGCTACACCTTC. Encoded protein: CASTGTVYGYTF.

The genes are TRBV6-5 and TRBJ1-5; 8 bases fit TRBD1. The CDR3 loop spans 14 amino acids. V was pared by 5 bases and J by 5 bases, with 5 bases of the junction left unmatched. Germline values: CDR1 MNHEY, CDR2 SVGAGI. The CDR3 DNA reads TGTGCCAGCAGTACAGGGGGAGCGTATCAGCCCCAGCATTTT. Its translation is CASSTGGAYQPQHF.

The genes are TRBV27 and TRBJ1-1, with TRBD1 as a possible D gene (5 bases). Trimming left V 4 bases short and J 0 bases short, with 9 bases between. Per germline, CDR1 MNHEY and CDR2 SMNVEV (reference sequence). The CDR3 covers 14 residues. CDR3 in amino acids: CASSSQEMNTEAFF. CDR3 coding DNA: TGTGCCAGCAGTTCACAGGAGATGAACACTGAAGCTTTCTTT.

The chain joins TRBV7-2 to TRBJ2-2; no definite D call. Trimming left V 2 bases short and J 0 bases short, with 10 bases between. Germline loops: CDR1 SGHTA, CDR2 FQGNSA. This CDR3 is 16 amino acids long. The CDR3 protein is CASSLINIANTGELFF. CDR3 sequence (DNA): TGTGCCAGCAGCTTAATTAATATCGCGAACACCGGGGAGCTGTTTTTT.

The DNA of the CDR3 is TGTGCCAGCAGCTCCCCGACAGGGGAGGCCTCCTACGAGCAGTACTTC. Translating it yields CASSSPTGEASYEQYF. The chain employs TRBV12-1 and TRBJ2-7; TRBD1 is the table's D call, not checked against the DNA. TRBV12-1 constitutes a pseudogene. The CDR3 runs to 16 residues.

Here the CDR3 reads CATSRERTGSGNTIYF. The CDR3 DNA reads as TGTGCCACCAGCAGAGAGAGGACAGGGTCTGGAAACACCATATATTTT. The chain has TRBV15 and TRBJ1-3; 8 positions match TRBD1. Trimming cost V 0 bases and J 1 base; bases outside gene matches: 2. This CDR3 is built from 16 residues. CDR1 and CDR2 from the germline V gene are LNHNV and YYDKDF (reference sequence).

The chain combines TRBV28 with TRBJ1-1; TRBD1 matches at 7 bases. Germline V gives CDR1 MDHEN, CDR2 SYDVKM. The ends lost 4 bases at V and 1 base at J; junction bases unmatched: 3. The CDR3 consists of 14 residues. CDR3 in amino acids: CASSSGGTNTEAFF. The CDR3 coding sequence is TGTGCCAGCAGTTCAGGGGGGACGAACACTGAAGCTTTCTTT.

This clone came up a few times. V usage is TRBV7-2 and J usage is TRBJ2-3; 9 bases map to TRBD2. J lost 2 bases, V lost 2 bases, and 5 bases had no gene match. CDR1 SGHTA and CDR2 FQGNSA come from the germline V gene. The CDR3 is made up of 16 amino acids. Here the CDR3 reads CASSLSGRKNTDTQYF. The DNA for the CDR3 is TGTGCCAGCAGCTTAAGCGGGAGGAAGAACACAGATACGCAGTATTTT.

The CDR3 DNA is TGCAGTGCTAGTCCGACGGGGAACTATGGCTACACCTTC. Encoded protein: CSASPTGNYGYTF. The chain couples TRBV20-1 to TRBJ1-2, with no clear D. V was clipped by 3 bases and J by 2 bases, with 10 bases between them. CDR3 length: 13 residues. Per the germline V gene, CDR1 is DFQATT and CDR2 is SNEGSKA (reference sequence).

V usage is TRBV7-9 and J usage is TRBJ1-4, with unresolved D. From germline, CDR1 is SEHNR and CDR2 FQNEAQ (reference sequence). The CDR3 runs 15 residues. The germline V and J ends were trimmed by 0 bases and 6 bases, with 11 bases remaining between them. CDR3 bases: TGTGCCAGCAGCTTAGCAACGGGGAGGGATGAAAAACTGTTTTTT. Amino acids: CASSLATGRDEKLFF.

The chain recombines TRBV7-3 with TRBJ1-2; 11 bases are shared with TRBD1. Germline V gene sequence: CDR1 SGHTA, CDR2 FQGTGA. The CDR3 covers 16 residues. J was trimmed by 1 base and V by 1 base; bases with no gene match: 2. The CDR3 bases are TGTGCCAGCAGCTTAAGGGGACAGGGGGATAACTATGGCTACACCTTC. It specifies CASSLRGQGDNYGYTF.

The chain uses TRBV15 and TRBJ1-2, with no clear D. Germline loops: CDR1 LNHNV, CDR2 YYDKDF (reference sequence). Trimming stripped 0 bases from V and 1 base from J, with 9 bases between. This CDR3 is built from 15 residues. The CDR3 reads CATSRDPDNNYGYTF. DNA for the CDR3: TGTGCCACCAGCAGAGATCCAGACAATAACTATGGCTACACCTTC.